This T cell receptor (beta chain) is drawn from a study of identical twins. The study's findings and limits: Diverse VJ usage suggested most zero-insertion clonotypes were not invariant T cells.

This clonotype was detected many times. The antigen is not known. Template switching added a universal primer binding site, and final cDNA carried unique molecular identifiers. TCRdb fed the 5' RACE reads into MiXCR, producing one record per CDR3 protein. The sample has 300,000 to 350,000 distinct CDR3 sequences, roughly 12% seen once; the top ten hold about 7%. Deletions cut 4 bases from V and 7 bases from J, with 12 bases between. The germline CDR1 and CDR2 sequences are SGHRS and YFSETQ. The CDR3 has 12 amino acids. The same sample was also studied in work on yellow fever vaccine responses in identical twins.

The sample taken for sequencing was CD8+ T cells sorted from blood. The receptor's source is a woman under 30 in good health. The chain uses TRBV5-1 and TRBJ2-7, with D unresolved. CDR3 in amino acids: CASSPSLGEQYF. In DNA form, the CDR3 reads TGCGCCAGCAGCCCCTCTCTGGGTGAGCAGTACTTC.